The clone carrying this T cell receptor beta chain turned up a few times. As yet, its antigen is unknown. This entry belongs to a study of T cell responses to AZD1222 COVID-19 vaccine. Study results and limitations: Baseline seropositivity characterized only 5 or 6 AZD1222 recipients. Donors were largely white British and mainly female; clonal diversity was possibly underestimated.

The data were produced by immunoSEQ multiplex PCR, yet TCRdb's version contains in-frame clones alone and is incomplete. The sample comprises 80,000 or so clones, roughly 88% of which are singletons, and approximately 5.4% rests with the top ten. Per the germline V gene, CDR1 is MDHEN and CDR2 is SYDVKM. V lost 11 bases to trimming and J lost 8 bases, with 12 bases between them. This CDR3 region has 11 residues. The J gene is TRBJ1-4, the V gene TRBV28, with D hard to call. This sequence originates from an adult in good health. The sample consisted of peripheral blood, taken on day 0 of MenACWY control vaccination. CDR3 nucleotides: TGTGCCGAAAACGGGTCCGAAAAACTGTTTTTT. This sequence encodes CAENGSEKLFF.